This entry concerns a single T cell receptor beta chain. CDR1 and CDR2 (germline): MNHEY, SVGAGI. J was trimmed by 3 bases and V by 4 bases; bases with no gene match: 12. The CDR3 contains 16 residues. The data were obtained in a study of blood T cell repertoires in COVID-19. About the research overall: COVID-19 samples collected from the United States, Italy and Spain covered acute and convalescent phases. From T cells, B-cell-depleted T cells, or PBMCs came the material, which was cDNA or gDNA.

In the source study's methods: Reference gene primer amplification in the assay estimated nucleated cell counts. Here immunoSEQ multiplex PCR was the method, and the copy in TCRdb shows in-frame clones only, minus some. V and J calls and clone size follow that table, whereas D and trimming were derived from the DNA. The table shows 380,000 or so clones, with about 89% occurring only once. The source is a man aged 40-49 years with acute or convalescent COVID-19. The V and J genes are TRBV6-5 and TRBJ2-7; 7 bases are a match to TRBD2. The sample taken for sequencing was peripheral blood. In nucleotides, the CDR3 is TGTGCCAGCAGTTCCTACGGGGGGTGGGATTGCTACGAGCAGTACTTC. This sequence encodes CASSSYGGWDCYEQYF.